A selection of T cell receptor beta chains follows, all from one sample in a study of cytomegalovirus exposure and HLA in healthy donors. TCRdb's table, derived via immunoSEQ multiplex PCR, lists solely in-frame clones and lacks some. The sample shows 140,000 or so clones, roughly nine tenths of them seen only once. The source material was PBMCs. The source of these receptors is a man younger than 35 in good health and CMV-seronegative. The CDR3 runs from the conserved cysteine through the conserved F or W. Each record gives: V gene, D gene, J gene, clone size, CDR3 protein, CDR3 DNA. D genes are given only for firm matches. Size values are once, few and many counts, or a class for expanded clones, and some rows have none.

TRBV19	TRBD1	TRBJ1-5	.	CASSLGTGEWDQPQHF	TGTGCCAGTAGCCTTGGGACAGGGGAATGGGATCAGCCCCAGCATTTT
TRBV18	TRBD1	TRBJ1-2	.	CASSPSTGGDYGYTF	TGTGCCAGCTCACCATCGACAGGGGGAGACTATGGCTACACCTTC
TRBV6-5	TRBD1	TRBJ2-1	once	CASRITGTVWDEQFF	TGTGCCAGCAGGATAACCGGGACAGTATGGGATGAGCAGTTCTTC
TRBV7-6	TRBD1	TRBJ1-5	.	CASSRDRDQPQHF	TGTGCCAGCAGCCGGGACAGGGATCAGCCCCAGCATTTT
TRBV5-4	.	TRBJ1-6	.	CASSLAGRGRSSYNSPLHF	TGTGCCAGCAGCTTGGCCGGCAGGGGTCGTAGCTCCTATAATTCACCCCTCCACTTT
TRBV5-1	.	TRBJ2-1	.	CASSLGEAGNEQFF	TGCGCCAGCAGTCTGGGAGAGGCGGGAAATGAGCAGTTCTTC
TRBV2	TRBD2	TRBJ2-2	.	CASRKGPGGGYTGELFF	TGTGCCAGCAGGAAAGGGCCGGGAGGAGGTTACACCGGGGAGCTGTTTTTT
TRBV5-6	TRBD1	TRBJ1-6	.	CASTLLGQGDNSPLHF	TGTGCCAGCACCCTCCTGGGACAGGGGGATAATTCACCCCTCCACTTT
TRBV27	.	TRBJ2-1	.	CASSSIGGRSYNEQFF	TGTGCCAGCAGTTCCATTGGAGGGAGGTCCTACAATGAGCAGTTCTTC
TRBV27	.	TRBJ1-5	.	CASSSRGDRNQPQHF	TGTGCCAGCAGTTCCCGGGGCGACAGGAATCAGCCCCAGCATTTT
TRBV2	TRBD1	TRBJ2-7	.	CASSGQGTYEQYF	TGTGCCAGCAGTGGACAGGGTACCTACGAGCAGTACTTC
TRBV5-8	TRBD2	TRBJ2-3	.	CACNRGGTDTQYF	TGTGCCTGTAACCGGGGGGGGACAGATACGCAGTATTTT
TRBV5-6	TRBD1	TRBJ1-1	.	CASSSGTGAFF	TGTGCCAGCAGTTCCGGGACAGGGGCTTTCTTT
TRBV27	TRBD2	TRBJ2-5	.	CASSPSSGWGETQYF	TGTGCCAGCAGTCCCTCTAGCGGGTGGGGAGAGACCCAGTACTTC
TRBV28	.	TRBJ1-2	.	CASSLPGQSYGYTF	TGTGCCAGCAGTCTCCCCGGACAATCGTATGGCTACACCTTC
TRBV6-5	.	TRBJ1-1	.	CASSYSSSTEAFF	TGTGCCAGCAGTTACTCTTCTTCCACTGAAGCTTTCTTT
TRBV12-2	.	TRBJ2-1	.	CASRLGGVASGAYNEQFF	.
TRBV6-5	.	TRBJ1-2	.	CASKTPGANNGYTF	TGTGCCAGCAAGACGCCAGGGGCCAATAATGGCTACACCTTC
TRBV21-1	.	TRBJ2-1	few	CASRSNQGTAGKYNEQFF	TGTGCCAGCAGGTCAAACCAGGGGACGGCAGGGAAGTACAATGAGCAGTTCTTC
TRBV5-6	TRBD1	TRBJ2-5	.	CASSGQGQETQYF	TGTGCCAGCAGCGGACAGGGACAAGAGACCCAGTACTTC
TRBV19	.	TRBJ2-5	.	CASRVGRAQGETQYF	TGTGCCAGTAGGGTAGGCAGGGCCCAGGGAGAGACCCAGTACTTC
TRBV9	.	TRBJ1-2	.	CASSVDESGRYTF	TGTGCCAGCAGCGTAGATGAAAGTGGGCGCTACACCTTC
TRBV6-1	.	TRBJ1-5	.	CASSELSSNQPQHF	TGTGCCAGCAGTGAACTCTCGAGCAATCAGCCCCAGCATTTT
TRBV6-1	.	TRBJ1-2	.	CASSEAGLPGYTF	TGTGCCAGCAGTGAAGCGGGACTCCCTGGCTACACCTTC
TRBV19	TRBD1	TRBJ1-1	.	CASSISQTGAEAFF	TGTGCCAGTAGTATAAGCCAGACAGGGGCTGAAGCTTTCTTT
TRBV18	.	TRBJ1-1	once	CASSPPSRDNTEAFF	TGTGCCAGCTCACCACCGAGTCGGGATAACACTGAAGCTTTCTTT
TRBV2	TRBD1	TRBJ2-5	.	CATAGTGVSETQYF	TGTGCCACCGCCGGGACAGGGGTTTCGGAGACCCAGTACTTC
TRBV18	TRBD2	TRBJ2-2	.	CASSPRGTITGELFF	TGTGCCAGCTCACCGCGCGGGACTATTACCGGGGAGCTGTTTTTT
TRBV14	.	TRBJ1-1	.	CASSLGLTNTEAFF	TGTGCCAGCAGCCTGGGACTGACTAACACTGAAGCTTTCTTT
TRBV27	TRBD1	TRBJ1-1	once	CASSFSRLMGRGPVNTEAFF	TGTGCCAGCAGTTTCAGCCGATTAATGGGCAGGGGGCCGGTGAACACTGAAGCTTTCTTT
TRBV25-1	.	TRBJ2-7	.	CASSEGDTSTYYEQYF	TGTGCCAGCAGTGAAGGTGACACCTCGACCTACTACGAGCAGTACTTC
TRBV9	TRBD1	TRBJ1-2	.	CASTSEVGQGRGYGYTF	TGTGCCAGCACCTCGGAGGTAGGACAGGGGAGAGGCTATGGCTACACCTTC
TRBV15	TRBD1	TRBJ1-2	.	CATSDGGQGGYGYTF	TGTGCCACCAGTGATGGAGGACAGGGTGGCTATGGCTACACCTTC
TRBV6-5	TRBD2	TRBJ2-5	.	CASSYSSRGGQETQYF	TGTGCCAGCAGTTACTCTTCCCGCGGGGGGCAAGAGACCCAGTACTTC
TRBV6-1	.	TRBJ2-1	.	CASSDWANFMSNEQFF	TGTGCCAGCAGTGATTGGGCAAACTTTATGAGCAATGAGCAGTTCTTC
TRBV5-5	.	TRBJ1-5	.	CASSEEVSNQPQHF	TGTGCCAGCAGCGAAGAGGTTAGCAATCAGCCCCAGCATTTT
TRBV7-8	.	TRBJ2-5	.	CASSLTPETGALGTQYF	TGTGCCAGCAGCTTAACCCCCGAGACAGGCGCACTCGGGACCCAGTACTTC
TRBV18	.	TRBJ2-3	.	CASSPPGGLINTDTQYF	TGTGCCAGCTCACCACCGGGGGGGCTAATTAACACAGATACGCAGTATTTT
TRBV30	.	TRBJ1-5	.	CAWSVLRDSGPQHF	TGTGCCTGGAGTGTACTAAGGGACTCGGGACCCCAGCATTTT
TRBV6-5	.	TRBJ1-3	.	CASRMTVSGNTIYF	TGTGCCAGCAGGATGACAGTCTCTGGAAACACCATATATTTT
TRBV6-1	.	TRBJ2-7	.	CASSDWRGPAFSYEQYF	TGTGCCAGCAGTGACTGGAGGGGGCCTGCCTTCTCCTACGAGCAGTACTTC
TRBV9	TRBD2	TRBJ2-5	once	CASSVAQSGGFQETQYF	TGTGCCAGCAGCGTAGCACAAAGCGGGGGGTTCCAAGAGACCCAGTACTTC
TRBV7-9	.	TRBJ2-2	.	CASSFGDNGELFF	TGTGCCAGCAGCTTTGGCGACAACGGGGAGCTGTTTTTT
TRBV19	.	TRBJ1-2	.	CASSITGNHQSYGYTF	TGTGCCAGTAGTATAACGGGAAATCATCAAAGTTATGGCTACACCTTC
TRBV6-5	.	TRBJ2-2	.	CASSYGAWDTGELFF	TGTGCCAGCAGTTACGGGGCTTGGGACACCGGGGAGCTGTTTTTT
TRBV15	.	TRBJ1-2	.	CATSRGTVPGYTF	TGTGCCACCAGCAGGGGGACTGTTCCCGGCTACACCTTC
TRBV19	.	TRBJ2-7	.	CASSIDSSYEQYF	TGTGCCAGTAGTATAGACAGCTCCTACGAGCAGTACTTC
TRBV27	TRBD1	TRBJ1-1	.	CASSYSTGNMNTEAFF	TGTGCCAGCAGTTACTCGACAGGGAACATGAACACTGAAGCTTTCTTT